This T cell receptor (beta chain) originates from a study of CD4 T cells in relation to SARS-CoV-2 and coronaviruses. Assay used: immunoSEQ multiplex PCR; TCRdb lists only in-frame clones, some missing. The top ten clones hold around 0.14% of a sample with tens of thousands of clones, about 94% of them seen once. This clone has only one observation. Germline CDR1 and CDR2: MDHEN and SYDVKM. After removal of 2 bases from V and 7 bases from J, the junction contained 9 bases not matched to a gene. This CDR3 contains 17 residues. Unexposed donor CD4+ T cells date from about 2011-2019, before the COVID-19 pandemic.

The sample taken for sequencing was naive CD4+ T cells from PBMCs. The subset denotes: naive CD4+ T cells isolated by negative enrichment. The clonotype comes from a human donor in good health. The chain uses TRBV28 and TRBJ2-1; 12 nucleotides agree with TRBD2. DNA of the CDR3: TGTGCCAGCAGTTTACTCGCGACTAGCGGGAGTAGAAATGAGCAGTTCTTC. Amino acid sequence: CASSLLATSGSRNEQFF.